This T cell receptor beta chain comes out of a study of T cells in Graves' hyperthyroidism and ophthalmopathy (dated by TCRdb to about 2019). Context from the whole study: A discovery cohort of about a hundred patients, about 43 with Graves' ophthalmopathy and approximately 55 with stable Graves' hyperthyroidism, was used to find distinguishing TCR V-J signatures. An independent validation cohort of under 20 hyperthyroidism patients and approximately 16 patients who later progressed to ophthalmopathy tested prospective prediction of ophthalmopathy. The roughly 100 discovery patients were divided at random into training and test sets in a 7:3 ratio. In addition, the study compared T-cell repertoires in thyroid tissue and in blood from several Graves' hyperthyroidism patients. After blood sampling, hyperthyroidism patients were treated with methimazole at a starting dose of 30 mg daily, and ophthalmopathy patients were treated with high-dose intravenous methylprednisolone. The paper describes TCR Vbeta CDR3 sequencing of 120 to 150 peripheral blood samples, made up of about 41 ophthalmopathy patients, roughly 75 hyperthyroidism patients and 17 progressor patients.

Taken from the germline V gene, the CDR1 and CDR2 loops are SNHLY and FYNNEI. The CDR3 contains 18 residues, cysteine and phenylalanine counted. Kept here is only the CDR3 DNA, which spans 54 bases and is read in frame from base 1. Stable Graves' hyperthyroidism was defined as no progression to ophthalmopathy during 18 months of follow-up. Hyperthyroidism patients were aged 18 to 65 years and newly diagnosed, with disease duration of less than 2 months. Patients with uncontrolled infections, other autoimmune diseases, pregnancy or lactation were excluded. Diagnoses were based on clinical symptoms, serum thyroxine and TRAb, thyroid ultrasound and orbital computed tomography. Total RNA was extracted using Trizol reagent, and RNA quality was assessed on an Agilent 2100 Bioanalyzer. Comments on this clonotype: Its antigen target is currently unknown. One end of the junction does not line up with germline, which may come from a read error.

Study-wide conclusions, independent of this receptor: A 13 V-J signature model separated ophthalmopathy from stable hyperthyroidism, with roughly 88% sensitivity and approximately 81% specificity in cross-validation and 80%/75% in testing. In validation, the model predicted progression to ophthalmopathy with just under 71% sensitivity and approximately 74% specificity, a median of 6.5 months before onset. Blood samples also contained most of the expanded thyroid clonotypes (frequency above 0.001), which suggests that blood repertoires may reflect thyroid immune responses. Sample size was not statistically predetermined, and blinding of investigators to group allocation was not performed.

The TCR beta CDR3 regions were amplified from RNA transcripts. The TCR CDR3 was subjected to a first round of RT-PCR using the HTBI primer set and the Qiagen OneStep RT-PCR kit. A second multiplex PCR round built the libraries, followed by size selection and purification. Sequencing of the libraries was done on an Illumina HiSeq2000 using paired-end 100 bp reads. The authors' pipeline ran thus. SOAPnuke was used to process the raw data, with reads discarded if the reads contained adapters or uncalled bases, had a mean Phred below 15, or lacked an exact constant-primer or identifier match. High-quality paired reads were merged with COPE v1.2.5, and unique nucleotide sequences were defined as clonotypes. MiTCR v1.1 was used to align the clonotypes against IMGT TRBV, TRBD and TRBJ reference segments. Analysis was restricted to V-J combinations with a frequency above 0.0001, which covered roughly 99% of repertoires. The TCS score was defined as the ratio of F50 (clonal expansion) to E x V (chaos), calculated using BLOSUM62-based TCRdist between CDR3 peptides within each V-J. Welch's t-statistics and random forest reduced fewer than 600 V-J features to 10 to 15, which were used in a naive Bayes classifier (R e1071). The similarity between thyroid and blood repertoires was quantified using the Morisita-Horn index. The raw public data were reprocessed by TCRdb itself: fastp quality trimming at Q25, MiXCR clonotype calling, in-frame beta chains only. Merged by CDR3 protein, the rows form single entries marked with the most common genes and DNA. These V and J calls rely on TCRdb rather than the paper's analysis. Counted in this sample were about 540,000 distinct CDR3 sequences; 40% to 55% of them appeared once. Clones ranked in the top ten supply about 8% of the sample.

The specimen was peripheral blood or thyroid tissue (not recorded which). The sequence is built from TRBV2 and TRBJ2-7; TRBD2 aligns with 10 central bases. The TCR sequence derives from a woman aged 18-30 years with Graves' hyperthyroidism. The CDR3 reads as follows: CAGRYTGFLAGAVNEQYF. The nucleotide sequence is TGTGCCGGCAGATATACAGGGTTTCTAGCGGGAGCGGTCAACGAGCAGTACTTC.